This TCR beta chain appears in the sequencing data of a study of spatial heterogeneity in lung cancer. Overall study context: PBMC collected at follow-up were sequenced when available, a median of about 2 years after resection. More than eight raw reads, on average, carried each unique TCR and UMI combination.

Germline-derived CDR1 and CDR2 are SNHLY and FYNNEI. V was cut by 7 bases and J by 2 bases, with 14 bases left in between. The CDR3 length is 15 residues. As to time point: blood at routine non-recurrence follow-up after resection. Whole RNA came from tumor, nontumor lung or frozen PBMC and was sequenced without being sorted. This clonotype was recorded many times. TCRdb called the 5' RACE reads again in MiXCR, with one record for every CDR3 protein. Among about 10,000 distinct CDR3 sequences listed, 20% to 25% were seen once. The receptor was isolated from a male donor with early-stage non-small cell lung cancer. This sample comprised PBMCs, obtained at follow-up. The chain is built from TRBV2 and TRBJ2-2, with D possibly being TRBD1 or TRBD2 (6 bases each). The CDR3 spells CASKVGGPNTGELFF. For the CDR3, the DNA is TGTGCCAGCAAGGTTGGGGGGCCCAACACCGGGGAGCTGTTTTTT. The complete variable domain, with remaining parts taken from reference TRBV2 and TRBJ2-2, reads EPEVTQTPSHQVTQMGQEVILRCVPISNHLYFYWYRQILGQKVEFLVSFYNNEISEKSEIFDDQFSVERPDGSNFTLKIRSTKLEDSAMYFCASKVGGPNTGELFFGEGSRLTVL.